This is a list of T cell receptor beta chains from one sample in a study of blood T cell repertoires in COVID-19. The data were produced by immunoSEQ multiplex PCR, yet TCRdb's version contains in-frame clones alone and is incomplete. The table lists over 85,000 clones, 87% of them singletons. Material: peripheral blood. These receptors all come from a human donor in a cohort sampled during active COVID-19. CDR3s include the opening cysteine and the closing phenylalanine or tryptophan. The D gene is left open where the match is weak. Expanded clones are given a class, and other clones once, few, many or no size at all.

J: TRBJ2-7; D: NA; length: 14; V: TRBV6-6; size: NA; DNA: TGTGCCGTCACCCCTGGGCAGTCTTCCTACGAGCAGTACTTC; CDR3: CAVTPGQSSYEQYF
J: TRBJ1-1; D: NA; length: 15; V: TRBV5-1; size: NA; DNA: TGCGCCAGCAGCTTGGGATCGGGAGGATACACTGAAGCTTTCTTT; CDR3: CASSLGSGGYTEAFF
J: TRBJ2-2; D: NA; length: 15; V: TRBV10-1; size: NA; DNA: TGCGCCAGCAGTGAGAGGAGGGCGAACACCGGGGAGCTGTTTTTT; CDR3: CASSERRANTGELFF
J: TRBJ2-7; D: NA; length: 11; V: TRBV20-1; size: NA; DNA: TGCAGTGCTGCTAGCTCCTACGAGCAGTACTTC; CDR3: CSAASSYEQYF
J: TRBJ2-1; D: NA; length: 14; V: TRBV18; size: NA; DNA: TGTGCCAGCTCACCAGCGAGCTCCTACAATGAGCAGTTCTTC; CDR3: CASSPASSYNEQFF
J: TRBJ2-3; D: TRBD2; length: 15; V: TRBV11-3; size: NA; DNA: TGTGCCAGCAGCCCTAGCGGAGGCGGCACAGATACGCAGTATTTT; CDR3: CASSPSGGGTDTQYF
J: TRBJ1-5; D: NA; length: 19; V: TRBV10-1; size: NA; DNA: TGCGCCAGCAGGCAGTATCTTGAACTAAATCTTATGGGCAATCAGCCCCAGCATTTT; CDR3: CASRQYLELNLMGNQPQHF
J: TRBJ2-7; D: NA; length: 13; V: TRBV12-3/TRBV12-4; size: NA; DNA: TGTGCCAGCACGAAGGGGGTCGCAAGCGAGCAGTACTTC; CDR3: CASTKGVASEQYF
J: TRBJ2-1; D: NA; length: 12; V: TRBV7-9; size: NA; DNA: TGTGCCAGCAGCTTAGTCGGGAATGAGCAGTTCTTC; CDR3: CASSLVGNEQFF
J: TRBJ2-7; D: NA; length: 14; V: TRBV5-6; size: NA; DNA: TGTGCCAGCAGCTTGGTAGGGGGGGTCTACGAGCAGTACTTC; CDR3: CASSLVGGVYEQYF
J: TRBJ2-6; D: NA; length: 18; V: TRBV4-3; size: NA; DNA: TGCGCCAGCAGGCCCGATCTTTTGCAGGGTCGACGGGCCAACGTCCTGACTTTC; CDR3: CASRPDLLQGRRANVLTF
J: TRBJ1-1; D: NA; length: 14; V: TRBV5-1; size: NA; DNA: TGCGCCAGCAGCTTGGGGACACAGAACACTGAAGCTTTCTTT; CDR3: CASSLGTQNTEAFF
J: TRBJ2-7; D: TRBD2; length: 13; V: TRBV6-5; size: NA; DNA: TGTGCCAGCAGTCCTAGCGGGAACTACGAGCAGTACTTC; CDR3: CASSPSGNYEQYF
J: TRBJ2-3; D: TRBD1; length: 16; V: TRBV5-4; size: NA; DNA: TGTGCCAGCAGCTTGTGGGACAGGGGGGGCGCAGATACGCAGTATTTT; CDR3: CASSLWDRGGADTQYF
J: TRBJ1-1; D: TRBD1; length: 14; V: TRBV18; size: NA; DNA: TGTGCCAGCTCAAAGATCGACAGGGACTCTGAAGCTTTCTTT; CDR3: CASSKIDRDSEAFF
J: TRBJ1-6; D: TRBD1; length: 13; V: TRBV6-5; size: once; DNA: TGTGCCAGCAGGTCAGCAGGGGGAAGGTCCCTCCACTTT; CDR3: CASRSAGGRSLHF
J: TRBJ1-2; D: NA; length: 14; V: TRBV28; size: NA; DNA: TGTGCCAGCAGTTTAAGTCAGGGGAACTATGGCTACACCTTC; CDR3: CASSLSQGNYGYTF
J: TRBJ2-3; D: NA; length: 15; V: TRBV5-1; size: NA; DNA: TGCGCCAGCAGCTTGGAAGGGGGAACCACAGATACGCAGTATTTT; CDR3: CASSLEGGTTDTQYF
J: TRBJ1-2; D: NA; length: 13; V: TRBV25-1; size: NA; DNA: TGTGCCAGCTCTAGAGAAACAAACTATGGCTACACCTTC; CDR3: CASSRETNYGYTF
J: TRBJ2-7; D: TRBD1; length: 14; V: TRBV6-5; size: NA; DNA: TGTGCCAGCAGTTTGTTTCAGGGGGTACGAGAGCAGTACTTC; CDR3: CASSLFQGVREQYF
J: TRBJ2-5; D: NA; length: 16; V: TRBV4-2; size: NA; DNA: TGTGCCAGCAGCTATTCTCTAACAGGTAGACAAGAGACCCAGTACTTC; CDR3: CASSYSLTGRQETQYF
J: TRBJ2-1; D: TRBD2; length: 10; V: TRBV20-1; size: NA; DNA: TGCAGCGTTAGCGGGAATGAGCAGTTCTTC; CDR3: CSVSGNEQFF
J: TRBJ2-3; D: TRBD2; length: 16; V: TRBV14; size: NA; DNA: TGTGCCAGCAGCGGAGGGGACCTAGCGGGCACAGATACGCAGTATTTT; CDR3: CASSGGDLAGTDTQYF
J: TRBJ1-1; D: TRBD1; length: 16; V: TRBV5-1; size: NA; DNA: TGCGCCAGCAGTAGTGGACAGGGTGTCACGAACACTGAAGCTTTCTTT; CDR3: CASSSGQGVTNTEAFF
J: TRBJ2-3; D: TRBD2; length: 17; V: TRBV5-1; size: NA; DNA: TGCGCCAGCAGCTTGGCCTCTTCCAGCGGGAGTACAGATACGCAGTATTTT; CDR3: CASSLASSSGSTDTQYF